This T cell receptor (beta chain) was recovered during a study of shared clonotypes between healthy human individuals. Findings and caveats of the study: Measured sharing among donors was expected to vary with sequencing depth. Clonotypes which were not shared had lower generation probabilities than clonotypes that all four donors shared.

Positively selected for CCR7, the CD45RO-negative cells used as naive CD8 cells excluded terminally differentiated effector memory CD45RA+ cells. Germline lookup yields CDR1 SEHNR and CDR2 FQNEAQ (reference sequence). This CDR3 is built from 15 residues. Trimming took 4 bases from V and 3 from J; bases not matched to a gene: 6. As handled by the study authors: Quality scores were absent from the junction-only immunoSEQ sequences, so filtering differed. The repertoire was sequenced with immunoSEQ multiplex PCR; TCRdb's copy has only in-frame clones and lacks some. The V and J calls and clone size are taken from that table; D and trimming were inferred from the DNA. In the table there are some 2.1 million clones, roughly 95% of which are singletons. With respect to this clone: Its antigen is unknown.

The sample taken for sequencing was naive CD8+ T cells sorted from blood. The receptor was isolated from a man aged 18 to 29 in good health. The chain couples TRBV7-9 to TRBJ2-1; 7 positions agree with TRBD1. CDR3 bases: TGTGCCAGCAGCTCCGACAGGGATATCTACAATGAGCAGTTCTTC. It codes for CASSSDRDIYNEQFF.